Sequencing of this T cell receptor beta chain was carried out in a study of control samples from healthy donors and cancer patients. Produced via immunoSEQ multiplex PCR; TCRdb's table is partial and in-frame only. Of approximately 54,000 clones listed, almost 90% were seen once; the top ten hold about 39%. This receptor was identified in a man aged 50-59 years with head and neck cancer. Sample: PBMCs.

The CDR3 loop is CATSDPRGNTDTQYF. As DNA, the CDR3 is TGTGCCACCAGTGATCCGCGGGGGAACACAGATACGCAGTATTTT. The chain joins TRBV24-1 to TRBJ2-3, with 7 bases that match TRBD2. Germline V gene lookup returns CDR1 KGHDR and CDR2 SFDVKD. The CDR3 has 15 residues. The J segment lost 2 bases and the V segment lost 3 bases, leaving 4 bases of the junction unmatched.